A single sample gave rise to the 27 T cell receptor beta chains below, sequenced in a study of shared clonotypes between healthy human individuals. Sequencing was performed with immunoSEQ multiplex PCR; in TCRdb, only in-frame clones are kept and a portion is missing. This table has a few hundred thousand clones, under 80% appearing once. Specimen: memory CD4+ T cells sorted from blood. Specified subset: CD45RA-negative fraction. These receptors were taken from a young man in good health.

This chain joins TRBV19 and TRBJ1-5; D remains ambiguous. CDR1 and CDR2 (germline): LNHDA, SQIVND (reference sequence). The CDR3 runs 16 residues. Trimming left V 4 bases short and J 0 bases short, with 13 bases between. This CDR3 is CASSTLSGGSNQPQHF. The CDR3 DNA reads TGTGCCAGTAGTACTTTAAGTGGCGGTAGCAATCAGCCCCAGCATTTT.

The V call is TRBV28, the J call TRBJ2-5; D tentatively reads TRBD1 or TRBD2 (5 bases each). CDR1 and CDR2 from the germline V gene are MDHEN and SYDVKM. The V end lost 5 bases, the J end lost 2 bases, and 15 bases lay between the germline ends. The CDR3 sequence is 15 residues long. CDR3: CASSPVSGTQETQYF. CDR3 DNA: TGTGCCAGCAGTCCTGTGTCGGGGACGCAAGAGACCCAGTACTTC. The full variable domain, its missing parts supplied by reference TRBV28 and TRBJ2-5, is DVKVTQSSRYLVKRTGEKVFLECVQDMDHENMFWYRQDPGLGLRLIYFSYDVKMKEKGDIPEGYSVSREKKERFSLILESASTNQTSMYLCASSPVSGTQETQYFGPGTRLLVL.

The CDR3 loop is CASSLSSRGEQPQHF. The CDR3, as DNA: TGTGCCAGCAGTTTATCCTCGAGGGGTGAACAGCCCCAGCATTTT. The rearrangement links TRBV28 to TRBJ1-5; tentatively, D is TRBD1 (5 bases). The V and J ends lost 1 base and 7 bases respectively, with 14 bases between them. The CDR3 runs to 15 residues. Per the germline V gene, CDR1 is MDHEN and CDR2 is SYDVKM.

The chain recombines TRBV29-1 with TRBJ1-2, with D hard to call. CDR1 is SQVTM and CDR2 is ANQGSEA in the germline V gene. This CDR3 is 12 amino acids long. Trimming shortened V by 2 bases and J by 7 bases, and 11 bases separated the two germline ends. As DNA, the CDR3 is TGCAGCGTTGAAATCCCACCCTCTGGCTACACCTTC. Encoded protein: CSVEIPPSGYTF. Looking up the rest from reference TRBV29-1 and TRBJ1-2 gives the full variable domain: SAVISQKPSRDICQRGTSLTIQCQVDSQVTMMFWYRQQPGQSLTLIATANQGSEATYESGFVIDKFPISRPNLTFSTLTVSNMSPEDSSIYLCSVEIPPSGYTFGSGTRLTVV.

This clone was detected only a few times. The V gene is TRBV7-9, the J gene TRBJ2-5; 7 bases are a match to TRBD1. Trimming at V came to 1 base and at J to 4 bases, leaving 6 bases not matched to a gene. CDR3 size: 15 residues. Germline V lookup: CDR1 SEHNR, CDR2 FQNEAQ (reference sequence). The CDR3 sequence is CASSLVAGGGETQYF. The CDR3 coding sequence is TGTGCCAGCAGCTTAGTTGCAGGGGGTGGAGAGACCCAGTACTTC.

The chain recombines TRBV11-2 with TRBJ2-3, with D possibly TRBD2 on 5 matching bases. Germline CDR1 SGHAT, CDR2 FQNNGV. The CDR3 is 17 amino acids. V shed 1 base and J shed 0 bases, with 14 bases lying between them. CDR3 sequence reads: CASSLGILAASTDTQYF. CDR3 sequence (DNA): TGTGCCAGCAGCTTAGGGATTCTAGCAGCGAGCACAGATACGCAGTATTTT.

The V gene is TRBV10-3, the J gene TRBJ1-1; D possibly corresponds to TRBD1 (5 bases). V dropped 6 bases and J dropped 0 bases, with 11 bases sitting between them. CDR1 is ENHRY, CDR2 SYGVKD, per germline. CDR3 length: 14 amino acids. This CDR3 reads CAIRVTEMNTEAFF. The CDR3 bases are TGTGCCATCAGGGTGACAGAGATGAACACTGAAGCTTTCTTT.

The chain has TRBV10-3 and TRBJ2-7; D may be TRBD2 (6 bases). Germline V gene data show CDR1 as ENHRY and CDR2 as SYGVKD. Trimming pared 3 bases from V and 1 base from J, leaving 10 bases between. The CDR3 runs to 14 residues. This CDR3 is CAISDGSNSYEQYF. CDR3 sequence (DNA): TGTGCCATCAGTGACGGGAGTAATTCCTACGAGCAGTACTTC.

The chain is built from TRBV6-1 and TRBJ2-1; D is tentatively TRBD1 or TRBD2 (7 bases each). Germline V lookup: CDR1 MNHNS, CDR2 SASEGT. Trimming pared 2 bases from V and 10 bases from J, leaving 15 bases between. CDR3 size: 14 residues. CDR3 nucleotide sequence: TGTGCCAGCAGTGAACAGGGGGGGGCTTGGGAGCAGTTCTTC. This gives the protein CASSEQGGAWEQFF.

The CDR3 reads CASSQDQRWGTGADTQYF. DNA of the CDR3: TGTGCCAGCAGCCAAGATCAACGGTGGGGGACCGGGGCAGATACGCAGTATTTT. This rearrangement joins TRBV4-2 to TRBJ2-3; D assignment may be TRBD1 or TRBD2 (5 bases each). Trimming shortened V by 0 bases and J by 4 bases, and 20 bases separated the two germline ends. The CDR3 sequence is 18 residues long. CDR1 and CDR2 from the germline V gene are LGHNA and YNFKEQ.

J is TRBJ2-1 and V is TRBV2; possible D gene TRBD1, 6 bases. The CDR3 length is 17 residues. V was pared by 3 bases and J by 10 bases, with 25 bases between. Germline assignment: CDR1 SNHLY and CDR2 FYNNEI. CDR3 sequence (DNA): TGTGCCAGCAGTGAGGGGATGGCCTATCGGGACAAATTAGAGCAGTTCTTC. Translation: CASSEGMAYRDKLEQFF.

The chain couples TRBV7-9 to TRBJ1-1; D is ambiguous. V was cut by 2 bases and J by 2 bases, with 12 bases left in between. CDR1 and CDR2 from the germline V gene are SEHNR and FQNEAQ (reference sequence). The CDR3 has 15 amino acids. The CDR3 sequence: CASSLSSGYNTEAFF. CDR3 coding DNA: TGTGCCAGCAGCTTATCGAGCGGGTATAACACTGAAGCTTTCTTT.

This chain joins TRBV5-1 and TRBJ2-1; 12 bases are a match to TRBD2. The CDR3 has 14 residues. Germline CDR1 reads SGHRS; CDR2 reads YFSETQ. V gave up 7 bases and J gave up 10 bases; unmatched junction bases: 9. CDR3 amino acids: CASAGTSGQREQFF. As DNA, the CDR3 is TGCGCCAGCGCCGGGACTAGCGGGCAAAGAGAGCAGTTCTTC. Full variable domain (outside the CDR3, taken from reference TRBV5-1 and TRBJ2-1): KAGVTQTPRYLIKTRGQQVTLSCSPISGHRSVSWYQQTPGQGLQFLFEYFSETQRNKGNFPGRFSGRQFSNSRSEMNVSTLELGDSALYLCASAGTSGQREQFFGPGTRLTVL.

The chain recombines TRBV5-5 with TRBJ2-2; no definite D call. CDR3 size: 15 residues. Germline CDR1 and CDR2: SGHKS and YYEKEE (reference sequence). V was cut by 4 bases and J by 5 bases, with 15 bases left in between. Here the CDR3 DNA reads TGTGCCAGCAGCATATTTGGGGATCGTACCGGGGAGCTGTTTTTT. Translated, it gives CASSIFGDRTGELFF.

There are a few counts of this clone. The chain joins TRBV10-1 to TRBJ2-7; D perhaps matches TRBD2 (6 bases). V dropped 4 bases and J dropped 4 bases, with 11 bases sitting between them. Per the germline V gene, CDR1 is WNHNN and CDR2 is SYGVQD (reference sequence). This CDR3 is 13 amino acids long. Here the CDR3 DNA reads TGCGCCAGCAGTGTCGGTAGCGGATACGAGCAGTACTTC. This sequence encodes CASSVGSGYEQYF.

The chain has TRBV12-5 and TRBJ2-3; TRBD2 is a possible D gene (5 bases). Germline V gives CDR1 LGHNT, CDR2 FRNRAP. The V gene lost 3 bases and the J gene lost 3 bases, with 10 bases spanning the gap. The CDR3 extends over 14 amino acids. CDR3 region: CASGLTGNTDTQYF. CDR3 coding DNA: TGTGCTAGTGGTTTAACCGGGAATACAGATACGCAGTATTTT.

This chain joins TRBV27 and TRBJ1-1; a weak D match, TRBD1 (5 bases). CDR1 and CDR2 (germline): MNHEY, SMNVEV (reference sequence). This CDR3 contains 16 residues. The ends were cut back, 9 bases at V and 2 bases at J, with 22 bases in the middle. The DNA for the CDR3 is TGTGCCAGTCGTTCCCTGGGCCGAGGGGAAAACACTGAAGCTTTCTTT. The encoded protein is CASRSLGRGENTEAFF.

The rearrangement links TRBV10-3 to TRBJ1-3; D gene uncertain. Germline V gene data show CDR1 as ENHRY and CDR2 as SYGVKD. The V end was cut by 5 bases, the J end by 4 bases, with 12 bases between. This CDR3 is 14 amino acids long. The CDR3 coding sequence is TGTGCCATCAGTCCGGGGATCTTGGGAAACACCATATATTTT. Translated, it gives CAISPGILGNTIYF.

The V call is TRBV7-2, the J call TRBJ2-7; D might be TRBD2 (5 bases). The CDR3 totals 13 residues. Deletions cut 0 bases from V and 3 bases from J, with 6 bases between. Looked up from germline, CDR1 is SGHTA and CDR2 is FQGNSA. CDR3 amino acids: CASSLAADYEQYF. The CDR3 DNA is TGTGCCAGCAGCTTAGCAGCGGACTACGAGCAGTACTTC.

As concerns this clone: At the DNA level, this CDR3 is encoded by other sequences in the same sample as well. The V call is TRBV11-2, the J call TRBJ1-3; the D is unclear. V was cut by 3 bases and J by 4 bases, with 4 bases left in between. In germline, CDR1 is SGHAT, CDR2 FQNNGV. The CDR3 loop spans 12 amino acids. In DNA, the CDR3 is TGTGCCAGCAGCTTCTCAGGAAACACCATATATTTT. Encoded protein: CASSFSGNTIYF. Full variable domain (rest looked up from reference TRBV11-2 and TRBJ1-3): EAGVAQSPRYKIIEKRQSVAFWCNPISGHATLYWYQQILGQGPKLLIQFQNNGVVDDSQLPKDRFSAERLKGVDSTLKIQPAKLEDSAVYLCASSFSGNTIYFGEGSWLTVV.

This sequence joins TRBV6-6 and TRBJ2-7; 7 positions match TRBD2. The CDR3 totals 13 residues. Germline CDR1 is MNHNY and CDR2 is SVGAGI (reference sequence). The trim removed 4 bases at V and 5 bases at J, leaving 5 bases unmatched. The CDR3 nucleotides are TGTGCCAGCAGTTTGTCTAGCGGCCACGAGCAGTACTTC. Translation gives CASSLSSGHEQYF.

The chain carries TRBV2 and TRBJ2-5, with 7 nucleotides matching TRBD1. Losses at the gene ends were 7 bases for V and 2 bases for J; bases not matched to a gene: 4. Germline assignment: CDR1 SNHLY and CDR2 FYNNEI. The CDR3 covers 13 residues. The CDR3 loop reads CASTRTGQETQYF. For the CDR3, the DNA is TGTGCCAGCACCCGGACAGGACAAGAGACCCAGTACTTC.

This clone was seen repeatedly, ten times or more. V usage is TRBV5-6 and J usage is TRBJ2-2; TRBD1 matches at 7 bases. Germline V lookup: CDR1 SGHDT, CDR2 YYEEEE. The V segment lost 0 bases and the J segment 1 base; nucleotides outside the gene matches: 9. CDR3 length: 18 residues. CDR3 coding DNA: TGTGCCAGCAGCTTGGTGGGTGTAGGGGGCTGGAACACCGGGGAGCTGTTTTTT. Its protein is CASSLVGVGGWNTGELFF.

The chain recombines TRBV5-1 with TRBJ2-7, with D perhaps given as TRBD1 or TRBD2 (6 bases each). Germline assignment: CDR1 SGHRS and CDR2 YFSETQ. The CDR3 contains 14 residues. V was clipped by 0 bases and J by 6 bases, with 13 bases between them. CDR3 loop: CASSLAGVEGEQYF. The CDR3 nucleotides read TGCGCCAGCAGCTTGGCAGGGGTGGAGGGCGAGCAGTACTTC.

This clone has only one observation. V and J are TRBV9 and TRBJ1-2; no clear D gene. The CDR3 length is 17 residues. Looked up from germline, CDR1 is SGDLS and CDR2 is YYNGEE. V was trimmed by 3 bases and J by 3 bases, leaving 21 bases between them. The CDR3 region has the DNA TGTGCCAGCAGCGCGCGAAAGGGATTATCGGCGCACTATGGCTACACCTTC. Amino acid sequence: CASSARKGLSAHYGYTF.

The chain employs TRBV7-9 and TRBJ2-4; D is unclear. Looked up from germline, CDR1 is SEHNR and CDR2 is FQNEAQ (reference sequence). CDR3 length: 16 amino acids. The V end was cut by 5 bases, the J end by 0 bases, with 14 bases between. CDR3 nucleotides: TGTGCCAGCAGCGCTCCTTACAACATAGCCAAAAACATTCAGTACTTC. This codes for CASSAPYNIAKNIQYF.

This chain links TRBV5-6 with TRBJ2-1, with 10 bases lining up with TRBD2. V trimming: 2 bases; J trimming: 10 bases; junction bases outside the gene matches: 9. Germline V gives CDR1 SGHDT, CDR2 YYEEEE. The CDR3 covers 15 residues. As DNA, the CDR3 is TGTGCCAGCAGCTTACTAGCGGGGTTTTTACAAGAGCAGTTCTTC. It encodes CASSLLAGFLQEQFF.